The present entry profiles one T cell receptor (beta chain) with its context. The antigen is not known. Donation came from healthy HIV-negative adults that had no recent acute infections or vaccinations. An even split of each subset's genomic DNA across several immunoSEQ plates was performed. Libraries were prepared by immunoSEQ multiplex PCR; TCRdb keeps only in-frame clonotypes and omits some of them. The sample shows 500,000 or so clones, roughly 95% of them seen only once. This record belongs to a study of shared clonotypes between healthy human individuals. Study findings and constraints: The study found lower generation probabilities in non-shared clonotypes than in those shared by all four donors. Rarefaction exposed incomplete sorted-subset sequencing despite large depth.

The CDR3 length is 13 residues. Trimming pared 5 bases from V and 8 bases from J, leaving 10 bases between. CDR1 and CDR2 from the germline V gene are SNHLY and FYNNEI. The sequencing sample was made of naive CD4+ T cells sorted from blood. Stated subset: CD45RA+ positively selected. The rearrangement joins TRBV2 to TRBJ1-6; possibly TRBD1 for D (6 bases). This receptor was identified in a woman under 40 in good health. The CDR3 is CASSPTGYSPLHF. The CDR3 DNA is TGTGCCAGCAGTCCGACAGGATATTCACCCCTCCACTTT. The entire variable domain, with the rest obtained from reference TRBV2 and TRBJ1-6, is as follows: EPEVTQTPSHQVTQMGQEVILRCVPISNHLYFYWYRQILGQKVEFLVSFYNNEISEKSEIFDDQFSVERPDGSNFTLKIRSTKLEDSAMYFCASSPTGYSPLHFGNGTRLTVT.